Listed here are 4 T cell receptor beta chains from one sample, sequenced in a study of T cells after yellow fever vaccination. From the 5' RACE reads, TCRdb called clonotypes with MiXCR, one entry per CDR3 protein. The sample lists 130,000 or so distinct CDR3 sequences, 12% to 15% seen once, with 40% to 45% in the top ten. The material sequenced was CD8+ T cells sorted from PBMCs, taken 5 days after the yellow fever booster vaccination. The receptors here all came from a young man who received the YFV17D yellow fever vaccine.

The sample holds many counts of this clonotype. Here the CDR3 DNA reads TGTGCCAGCCTGGAGTCCCCAGATACGCAGTATTTT. Amino acid sequence: CASLESPDTQYF. The chain employs TRBV6-2 or TRBV6-3 and TRBJ2-3; D unclear. With 8 bases removed from V and 4 bases from J, the gap between germline ends came to 10 bases. CDR1 is MNHEY, CDR2 SVGEGT, per germline. This CDR3 has 12 amino acids.

The chain recombines TRBV7-9 with TRBJ2-7; D is unclear. V lost 1 base and J 5 bases, leaving 3 bases between the germline ends. Germline values: CDR1 SEHNR, CDR2 FQNEAQ (reference sequence). This CDR3 contains 11 residues. CDR3 sequence (DNA): TGTGCCAGCAGCTTAGTCGACGAGCAGTACTTC. This encodes CASSLVDEQYF.

This clonotype has more than one count but fewer than ten. J is TRBJ2-5 and V is TRBV12-3 or TRBV12-4, with TRBD1 as a possible D gene (5 bases). V lost 2 bases and J lost 4, with 14 bases in between. CDR3 length: 15 amino acids. In DNA form, the CDR3 reads TGTGCCAGCAGTTTAATGCAGGGAAGAGGAGAGACCCAGTACTTC. Protein: CASSLMQGRGETQYF.

The sample holds a few counts of this clonotype. This chain's CDR3 is CSAREWDPGQGINYGYTF. The CDR3 DNA sequence: TGCAGTGCTAGAGAGTGGGACCCGGGACAGGGTATTAACTATGGCTACACCTTC. The chain couples TRBV20-1 to TRBJ1-2, with TRBD1 matching 9 bases. This CDR3 has 18 residues. The J segment lost 1 base and the V segment lost 0 bases, leaving 12 bases of the junction unmatched. Germline lookup yields CDR1 DFQATT and CDR2 SNEGSKA (reference sequence).